The next 5 T cell receptor beta chains were all read from a single sample in a study of memory CD4+ T cells and cytomegalovirus serostatus. Single viable CD3+CD4+CD8-CD45RO+ cells were sorted as the memory CD4+ T cells. This table comes from immunoSEQ multiplex PCR, and its TCRdb copy is limited to in-frame clones, with some not included. The sample records just over 45,000 clones, 60% to 80% being singletons. Sequencing was carried out using memory CD4+ T cells from blood. The origin of the receptors is an adult in good health and CMV-seronegative.

The chain has TRBV5-8 and TRBJ1-2; TRBD1 agrees at 8 bases. The ends lost 6 bases at V and 2 bases at J; junction bases unmatched: 3. The CDR3 runs 13 residues. Germline values: CDR1 SGHTS, CDR2 YDEGEE. The CDR3 region is CASKGQGNYGYTF. In DNA form, the CDR3 reads TGTGCCAGCAAAGGACAGGGAAACTATGGCTACACCTTC.

The V call is TRBV7-8, the J call TRBJ2-2; D is ambiguous. Trimming shortened V by 2 bases and J by 7 bases, and 11 bases separated the two germline ends. Germline CDR1 SGHVS, CDR2 FQNEAQ. The CDR3 has 14 amino acids. The CDR3 bases are TGTGCCAGCAGCTTATTCTCCGGCATCGGGGAGCTGTTTTTT. It yields the protein CASSLFSGIGELFF. Combining the CDR3 with reference TRBV7-8 and TRBJ2-2 gives the whole variable domain GAGVSQSPRYKVAKRGQDVALRCDPISGHVSLFWYQQALGQGPEFLTYFQNEAQLDKSGLPSDRFFAERPEGSVSTLKIQRTQQEDSAVYLCASSLFSGIGELFFGEGSRLTVL.

The V and J genes are TRBV5-4 and TRBJ2-3, with D perhaps TRBD1 or TRBD2 (5 bases each). CDR3 length: 17 amino acids. CDR1 SGHNT and CDR2 YYREEE come from the germline V gene (reference sequence). V shed 0 bases and J shed 4 bases, with 18 bases lying between them. The CDR3 bases are TGTGCCAGCAGCTTGGCCACGGCCGGTCGGGGCGCAGATACGCAGTATTTT. Encoded protein: CASSLATAGRGADTQYF.

The V and J genes are TRBV2 and TRBJ1-5; no clear D. The CDR3 has 14 residues. V was shortened by 2 bases and J by 3 bases, with 8 bases between the two germline ends. Germline-derived CDR1 and CDR2 are SNHLY and FYNNEI. CDR3 residues: CASSESQVNQPQHF. CDR3 bases: TGTGCCAGCAGTGAAAGTCAAGTCAATCAGCCCCAGCATTTT.

The gene calls are TRBV5-1 and TRBJ2-2; 9 bases agree with TRBD1. CDR3 length: 14 residues. With 3 bases clipped from V and 5 bases from J, the junction kept 2 bases outside the gene matches. Germline V lookup: CDR1 SGHRS, CDR2 YFSETQ. The CDR3 DNA reads as TGCGCCAGCAGCTCCGGGACAGGGACCGGGGAGCTGTTTTTT. The encoded protein is CASSSGTGTGELFF.